A selection of T cell receptor beta chains follows, all from one sample in a study of regulatory T cells in long-lasting Graves disease. TCRdb re-called the multiplex PCR reads with MiXCR, one entry per CDR3 protein. Among about 430,000 distinct CDR3 sequences listed, approximately 15% were seen once. This sample was also put to use in a study of T cells in Graves' hyperthyroidism and ophthalmopathy.

The starting material was peripheral blood mononuclear cells (PBMCs), obtained at new diagnosis, from a patient treated with antithyroid drugs. The receptors derive from a middle-aged woman with Graves disease. The CDR3 runs from the conserved cysteine through the conserved F or W. The D gene is left open where the match is weak. Not every row has a clone size; where given, it reads once, few, many or a size class.

>few|TRBD2|TRBJ2-1|TRBV7-9
CASGWTSGINNEQFF
TGTGCCAGCGGCTGGACTAGCGGGATTAACAATGAGCAGTTCTTC
>many|-|TRBJ2-5|TRBV7-8
CASSLGSGETQYF
TGTGCCAGCAGTTTGGGCAGTGGGGAGACCCAGTACTTC
>many|-|TRBJ1-2|TRBV11-2
CASSRGDHPNYGYTF
TGTGCCAGCAGCCGCGGGGATCACCCCAACTATGGCTACACCTTC
>-|-|TRBJ2-1|TRBV3-1
CACSQEMNEQFF
TGTGCCTGCAGCCAAGAAATGAATGAGCAGTTCTTC
>many|TRBD2|TRBJ2-7|TRBV5-1
CASRQRESSEQYF
TGCGCCAGCAGGCAGCGGGAGTCTTCCGAGCAGTACTTC
>few|-|TRBJ2-5|TRBV4-1
CASSQDSRETQYF
TGCGCCAGCAGCCAAGATAGCCGGGAGACCCAGTACTTC
>few|-|TRBJ1-3|TRBV15
CATSRELGRVSGNTIYF
TGTGCCACCAGCAGAGAACTCGGCAGGGTATCTGGAAACACCATATATTTT
>many|-|TRBJ1-1|TRBV7-8
CASSLGGGVAEAFF
TGTGCCAGCAGCTTAGGAGGGGGGGTTGCTGAAGCTTTCTTT
>many|TRBD1|TRBJ1-5|TRBV30
CAWSVETGGHQPQHF
TGTGCCTGGAGTGTTGAGACAGGGGGTCATCAGCCCCAGCATTTT
>-|-|TRBJ2-5|TRBV20-1
CSAREAGFWVETQYF
TGCAGTGCTAGAGAGGCGGGGTTCTGGGTAGAGACCCAGTACTTC
>-|TRBD1|TRBJ2-7|TRBV12-3/TRBV12-4
CASSSGGQGLNEQYF
TGTGCCAGCAGTTCCGGGGGACAGGGCTTAAACGAGCAGTACTTC
>-|TRBD2|TRBJ2-7|TRBV11-2
CASSPHGTSEDSYEQYF
TGTGCCAGCAGCCCTCATGGGACTAGCGAGGACTCCTACGAGCAGTACTTC
>once|TRBD1|TRBJ2-3|TRBV29-1
CSVMLRGARDRYSTDTQYF
TGCAGCGTTATGCTCCGGGGAGCTAGGGACAGGTATAGCACAGATACGCAGTATTTT
>many|-|TRBJ2-5|TRBV7-2
CASSGGRRETQYF
TGTGCCAGCAGCGGGGGGCGAAGGGAGACCCAGTACTTC
>-|-|TRBJ2-1|TRBV5-1
CASNSQGNDNEQFF
TGCGCCAGCAACTCCCAGGGGAACGATAATGAGCAGTTCTTC
>many|-|TRBJ2-3|TRBV29-1
CSAGPRGWGDTQYF
TGCAGCGCGGGCCCAAGGGGGTGGGGAGATACGCAGTATTTT
>-|TRBD1|TRBJ2-3|TRBV5-1
CVSSSGTASTDTQYF
TGCGTCAGCAGCTCCGGGACAGCCAGCACAGATACGCAGTATTTT
>-|TRBD2|TRBJ2-3|TRBV4-3
CASSQLGTSGADTQYF
TGCGCCAGCAGCCAGCTCGGGACTAGCGGCGCAGATACGCAGTATTTT
>-|-|TRBJ2-2|TRBV9
CASSEGQANTGELFF
TGTGCCAGCAGCGAGGGGCAGGCGAACACCGGGGAGCTGTTTTTT
>many|-|TRBJ1-4|TRBV2
CASSLQVSNEKLFF
TGTGCCAGCAGCCTACAGGTTTCTAATGAAAAACTGTTTTTT
>many|TRBD2|TRBJ2-1|TRBV7-9
CASSLAAGRGDEQFF
TGTGCCAGCAGCTTAGCAGCGGGGCGAGGGGATGAGCAGTTCTTC
>many|TRBD2|TRBJ2-2|TRBV24-1
CATSDAGLAGRANTGELFF
TGTGCCACCAGTGACGCGGGACTAGCGGGCCGGGCAAACACCGGGGAGCTGTTTTTT
>-|-|TRBJ2-5|TRBV9
CASSAGTGTVGETQYF
TGTGCCAGCAGCGCCGGTACCGGGACCGTAGGCGAGACCCAGTACTTC
>many|-|TRBJ1-2|TRBV11-2
CASSLAYSSGDYGYTF
TGTGCCAGCAGCTTAGCTTACAGTTCAGGGGATTATGGCTACACCTTC
>few|-|TRBJ1-5|TRBV28
CASSFGGKLGSNQPQHF
TGTGCCAGCAGTTTTGGAGGGAAATTAGGTAGCAATCAGCCCCAGCATTTT